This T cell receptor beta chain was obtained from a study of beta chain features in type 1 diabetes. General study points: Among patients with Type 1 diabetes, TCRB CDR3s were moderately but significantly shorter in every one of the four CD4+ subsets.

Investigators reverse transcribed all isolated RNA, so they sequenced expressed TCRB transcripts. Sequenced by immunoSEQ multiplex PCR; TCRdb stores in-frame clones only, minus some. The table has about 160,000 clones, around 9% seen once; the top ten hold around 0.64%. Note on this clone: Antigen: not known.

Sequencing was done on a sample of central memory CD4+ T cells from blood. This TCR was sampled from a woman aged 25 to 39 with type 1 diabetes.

CDR3 loop: CASRRAGLNTGELFF. As DNA, the CDR3 is TGTGCCAGCAGACGAGCGGGCCTGAACACCGGGGAGCTGTTTTTT. The rearrangement joins TRBV6-5 to TRBJ2-2; D may be TRBD2 (6 bases). Germline CDR1 and CDR2: MNHEY and SVGAGI. V was cut by 6 bases and J by 1 base, with 12 bases left in between. This CDR3 region has 15 residues.